Below are 4 T cell receptor beta chains sequenced from a single sample in a study of blood T cell repertoires in COVID-19 (TCRdb year 2020). Library prep was done by the immunoSEQ multiplex PCR assay. Here the immuneACCESS table is served through TCRdb, limited to in-frame sequences with V and J called. Missing clones are a known gap in these copies; in checked studies unresolved V genes cover under half, and the rest lacks a known reason. The sample includes fewer than 300,000 clones, with more than 65% observed a single time. 3.1% of the sample lies in the top ten. Sequencing was carried out using peripheral blood. These receptors all stem from a woman between 18 and 29 years old with acute or convalescent COVID-19.

The chain uses TRBV29-1 and TRBJ2-7, with D possibly TRBD1 on 5 matching bases. The V end lost 0 bases, the J end lost 5 bases, and 11 bases lay between the germline ends. From germline, CDR1 is SQVTM and CDR2 ANQGSEA. CDR3 length equals 13 residues. The CDR3 is CSVEDRVGNEQYF. The CDR3 nucleotides read TGCAGCGTTGAAGACAGGGTTGGAAACGAGCAGTACTTC.

This sequence joins TRBV18 and TRBJ1-1; D may be TRBD1 (5 bases). The CDR3 has 15 residues. With 4 bases removed from V and 4 bases from J, the gap between germline ends came to 16 bases. The germline V gene has CDR1 KGHSH and CDR2 LQKENI. As DNA, the CDR3 is TGTGCCAGCTCACTTCAGGGTCTGGAGGGCACTGAAGCTTTCTTT. This encodes CASSLQGLEGTEAFF.

CDR3 sequence reads: CASSQAAYQGGYEQYF. For the CDR3, the DNA is TGCGCCAGCAGCCAAGCGGCTTATCAGGGGGGCTACGAGCAGTACTTC. The V call is TRBV4-3, the J call TRBJ2-7, with D maybe TRBD1 (7 bases). The CDR3 consists of 16 residues. V lost 1 base, J lost 3 bases, and 16 bases lay in between. CDR1 is LGHNA, CDR2 YSLEER, per germline.

The chain couples TRBV28 to TRBJ2-7; 7 nucleotides align to TRBD1. Germline values: CDR1 MDHEN, CDR2 SYDVKM. V was clipped by 5 bases and J by 4 bases; unmatched bases: 11. CDR3 length: 15 amino acids. This CDR3 is CASSKMGQTSYEQYF. The CDR3 DNA is TGTGCCAGCAGTAAAATGGGACAGACAAGTTACGAGCAGTACTTC.